The TCR beta chain under discussion was sequenced for a study of cytomegalovirus exposure and HLA in healthy donors. The J segment lost 4 bases and the V segment lost 6 bases, leaving 7 bases of the junction unmatched. CDR3 length: 15 residues. Germline V lookup: CDR1 SGHDN, CDR2 FVKESK. PCR involved 60 Vbeta and 13 Jbeta primers. Data came from immunoSEQ multiplex PCR; TCRdb stores just in-frame clones and leaves some out. The sample lists around 130,000 clones; around 86% were seen once. The sample was PBMCs. This clonotype was sampled from a woman in her 40s in good health and CMV-seronegative. The chain carries TRBV14 and TRBJ2-3; 10 bases align to TRBD1. The CDR3 region has the DNA TGTGCCAGCAGTACCACGGGACAGGGGTCAGATACGCAGTATTTT. It specifies CASSTTGQGSDTQYF.